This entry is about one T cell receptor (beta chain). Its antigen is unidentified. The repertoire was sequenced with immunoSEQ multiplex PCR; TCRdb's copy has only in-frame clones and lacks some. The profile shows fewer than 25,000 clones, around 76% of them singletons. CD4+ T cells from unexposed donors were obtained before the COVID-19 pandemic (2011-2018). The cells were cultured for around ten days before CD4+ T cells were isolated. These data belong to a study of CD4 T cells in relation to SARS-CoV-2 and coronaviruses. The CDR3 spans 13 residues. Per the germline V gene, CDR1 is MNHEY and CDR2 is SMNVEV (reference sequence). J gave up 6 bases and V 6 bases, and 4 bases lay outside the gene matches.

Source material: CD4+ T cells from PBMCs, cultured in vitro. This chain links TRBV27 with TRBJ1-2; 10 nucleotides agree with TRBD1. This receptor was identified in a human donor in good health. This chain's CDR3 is CASRRQGANGYTF. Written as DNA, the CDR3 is TGTGCCAGCAGACGACAGGGGGCGAATGGCTACACCTTC.